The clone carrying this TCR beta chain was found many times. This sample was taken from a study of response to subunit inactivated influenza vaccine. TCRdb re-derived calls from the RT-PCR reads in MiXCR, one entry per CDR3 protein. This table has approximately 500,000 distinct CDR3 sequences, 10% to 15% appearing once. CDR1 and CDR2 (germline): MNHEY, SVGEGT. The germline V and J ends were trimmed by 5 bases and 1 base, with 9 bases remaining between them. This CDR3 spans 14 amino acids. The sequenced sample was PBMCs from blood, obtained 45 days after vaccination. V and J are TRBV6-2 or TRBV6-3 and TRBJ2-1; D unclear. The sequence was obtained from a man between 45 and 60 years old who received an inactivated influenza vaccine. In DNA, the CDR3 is TGTGCCAGCAGTGGTGCTGGTTCCTACAATGAGCAGTTCTTC. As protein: CASSGAGSYNEQFF.